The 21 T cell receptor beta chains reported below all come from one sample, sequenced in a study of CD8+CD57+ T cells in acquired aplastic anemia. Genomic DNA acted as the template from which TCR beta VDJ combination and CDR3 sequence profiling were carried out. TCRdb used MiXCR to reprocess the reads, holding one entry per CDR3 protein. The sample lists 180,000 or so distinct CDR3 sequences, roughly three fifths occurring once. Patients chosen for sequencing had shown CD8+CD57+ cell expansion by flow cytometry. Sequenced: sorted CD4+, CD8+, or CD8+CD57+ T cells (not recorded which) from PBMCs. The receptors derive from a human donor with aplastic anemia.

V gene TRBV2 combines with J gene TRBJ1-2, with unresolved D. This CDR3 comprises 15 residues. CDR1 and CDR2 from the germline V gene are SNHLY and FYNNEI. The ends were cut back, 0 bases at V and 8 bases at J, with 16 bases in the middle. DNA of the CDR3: TGTGCCAGCAGTGAAGCGCTTCTTGGGCGAAAGGGCTACACCTTC. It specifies CASSEALLGRKGYTF.

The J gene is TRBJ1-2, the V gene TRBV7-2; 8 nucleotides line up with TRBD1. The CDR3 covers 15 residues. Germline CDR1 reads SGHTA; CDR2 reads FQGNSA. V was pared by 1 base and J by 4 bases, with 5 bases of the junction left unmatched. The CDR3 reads CASSLERTGLYGYTF. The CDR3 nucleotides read TGTGCCAGCAGCTTAGAAAGGACAGGGCTCTATGGCTACACCTTC.

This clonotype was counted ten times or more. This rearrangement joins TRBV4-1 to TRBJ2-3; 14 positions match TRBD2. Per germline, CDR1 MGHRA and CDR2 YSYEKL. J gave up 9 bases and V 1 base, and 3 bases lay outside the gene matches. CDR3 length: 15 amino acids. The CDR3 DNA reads TGCGCCAGCAGCCAAGGGGGACTAGCGGGGGAAACGCAGTATTTT. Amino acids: CASSQGGLAGETQYF.

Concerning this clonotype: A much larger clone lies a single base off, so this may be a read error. The CDR3 protein is CASNPPFGQGTAYEQYF. The CDR3 nucleotides are TGTGCCAGCAATCCACCGTTCGGACAGGGTACTGCCTACGAGCAGTACTTC. The chain combines TRBV27 with TRBJ2-7, with TRBD1 identical over 8 bases. The V gene end was trimmed by 7 bases and the J gene end by 2 bases; junction bases not matched to a gene: 16. Germline V lookup: CDR1 MNHEY, CDR2 SMNVEV (reference sequence). The CDR3 spans 17 residues.

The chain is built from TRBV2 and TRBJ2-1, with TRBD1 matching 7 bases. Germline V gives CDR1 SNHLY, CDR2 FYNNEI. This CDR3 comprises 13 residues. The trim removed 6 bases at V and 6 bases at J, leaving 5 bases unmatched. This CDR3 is CASRRDRVNEQFF. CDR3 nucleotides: TGTGCCAGCAGACGGGACAGAGTCAATGAGCAGTTCTTC.

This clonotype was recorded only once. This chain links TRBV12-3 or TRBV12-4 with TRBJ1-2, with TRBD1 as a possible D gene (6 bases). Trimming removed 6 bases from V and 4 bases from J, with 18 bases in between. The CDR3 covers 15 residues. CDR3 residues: CASSLGTGKSYGYTF. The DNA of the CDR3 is TGTGCCAGCAGCCTAGGAACAGGGAAGAGCTATGGCTACACCTTC.

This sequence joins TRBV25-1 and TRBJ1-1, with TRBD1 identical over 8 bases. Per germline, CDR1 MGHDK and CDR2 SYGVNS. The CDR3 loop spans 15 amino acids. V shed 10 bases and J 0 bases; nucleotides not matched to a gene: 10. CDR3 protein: CATQDRQGMNTEAFF. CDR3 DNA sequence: TGTGCCACCCAAGATCGACAGGGGATGAACACTGAAGCTTTCTTT.

The CDR3 loop is CASRRDRGGGEQYF. The CDR3 DNA reads as TGTGCCAGCAGACGGGACAGGGGTGGAGGCGAGCAGTACTTC. The chain carries TRBV7-2 and TRBJ2-7; 10 bases line up with TRBD1. CDR1 and CDR2 (germline): SGHTA, FQGNSA. With 6 bases clipped from V and 6 bases from J, the junction kept 8 bases outside the gene matches. The CDR3 has 14 amino acids. Based on the CDR3 plus reference TRBV7-2 and TRBJ2-7, the full variable domain is GAGVSQSPSNKVTEKGKDVELRCDPISGHTALYWYRQSLGQGLEFLIYFQGNSAPDKSGLPSDRFSAERTGGSVSTLTIQRTQQEDSAVYLCASRRDRGGGEQYFGPGTRLTVT.

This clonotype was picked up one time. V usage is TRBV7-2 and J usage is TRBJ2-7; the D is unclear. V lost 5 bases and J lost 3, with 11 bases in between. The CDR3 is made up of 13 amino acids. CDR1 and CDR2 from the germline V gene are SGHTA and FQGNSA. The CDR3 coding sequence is TGTGCCAGCAGCCCCCAGGTTAACTACGAGCAGTACTTC. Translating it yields CASSPQVNYEQYF.

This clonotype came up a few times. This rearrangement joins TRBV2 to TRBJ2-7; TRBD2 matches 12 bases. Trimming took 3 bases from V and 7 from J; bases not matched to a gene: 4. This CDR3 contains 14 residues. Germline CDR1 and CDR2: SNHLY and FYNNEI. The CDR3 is CASSETSGSGEQYF. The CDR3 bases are TGTGCCAGCAGTGAGACTAGCGGGAGTGGTGAGCAGTACTTC.

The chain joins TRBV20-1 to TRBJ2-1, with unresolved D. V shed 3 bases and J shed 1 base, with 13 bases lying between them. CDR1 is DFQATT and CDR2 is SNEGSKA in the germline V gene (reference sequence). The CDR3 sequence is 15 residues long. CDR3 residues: CSASIGLTSYNEQFF. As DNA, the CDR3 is TGCAGTGCTAGTATAGGCCTTACGTCCTACAATGAGCAGTTCTTC.

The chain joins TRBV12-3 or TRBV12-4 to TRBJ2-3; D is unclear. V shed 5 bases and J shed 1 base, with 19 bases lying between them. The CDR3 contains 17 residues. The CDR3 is CASSLGRFSQGTDTQYF. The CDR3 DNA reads TGTGCCAGCAGTCTTGGCAGGTTCAGTCAAGGCACAGATACGCAGTATTTT.

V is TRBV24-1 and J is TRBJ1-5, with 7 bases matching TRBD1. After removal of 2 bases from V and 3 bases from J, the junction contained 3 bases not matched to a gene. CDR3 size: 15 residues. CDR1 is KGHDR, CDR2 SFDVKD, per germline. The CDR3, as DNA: TGTGCCACCAGTGATTCAACAGGGGTCAATCAGCCCCAGCATTTT. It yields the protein CATSDSTGVNQPQHF.

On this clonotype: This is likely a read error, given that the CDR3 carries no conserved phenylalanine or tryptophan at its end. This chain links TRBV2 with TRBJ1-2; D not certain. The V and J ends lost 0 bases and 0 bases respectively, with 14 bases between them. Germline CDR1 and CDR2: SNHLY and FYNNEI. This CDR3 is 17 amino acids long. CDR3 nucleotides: TGTGCCAGCAGTGAAGCGCTTCGCGGAGATCCTAACTATGGCTACACCTCC. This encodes CASSEALRGDPNYGYTS.

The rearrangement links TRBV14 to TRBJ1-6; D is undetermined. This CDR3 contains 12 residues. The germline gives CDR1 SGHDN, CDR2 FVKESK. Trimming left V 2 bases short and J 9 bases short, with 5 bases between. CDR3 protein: CASSQQPSPLHF. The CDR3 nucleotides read TGTGCCAGCAGCCAACAGCCTTCACCCCTCCACTTT.

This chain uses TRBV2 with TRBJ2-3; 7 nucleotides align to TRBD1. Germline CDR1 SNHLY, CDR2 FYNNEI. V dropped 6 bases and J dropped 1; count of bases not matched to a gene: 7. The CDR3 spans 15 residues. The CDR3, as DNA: TGTGCCAGCAGCCCAGGGGGTGCAGGCACAGATACGCAGTATTTT. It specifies CASSPGGAGTDTQYF.

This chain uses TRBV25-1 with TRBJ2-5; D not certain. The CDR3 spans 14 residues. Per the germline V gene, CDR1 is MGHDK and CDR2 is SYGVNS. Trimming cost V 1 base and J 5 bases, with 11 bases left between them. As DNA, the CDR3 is TGTGCCAGCAGTGAATTTTACATTTCGGAGACCCAGTACTTC. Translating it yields CASSEFYISETQYF.

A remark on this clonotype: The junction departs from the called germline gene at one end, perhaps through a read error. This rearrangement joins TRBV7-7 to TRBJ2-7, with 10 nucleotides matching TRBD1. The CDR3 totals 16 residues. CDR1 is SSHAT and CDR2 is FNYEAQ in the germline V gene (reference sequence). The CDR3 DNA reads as TGTGCTAGCAGCTTAGCGGGGACAGGGGAGAAGTACGAGCAGTACTTC. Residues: CASSLAGTGEKYEQYF.

CDR3 in amino acids: CASRTLIHREYF. The CDR3, as DNA: TGCGCCAGCAGGACACTCATTCATCGAGAGTACTTC. V gene TRBV10-2 combines with J gene TRBJ2-7; D call uncertain. The germline CDR1 and CDR2 sequences are WSHSY and SAAADI. Trimming cost V 6 bases and J 11 bases, with 17 bases left between them. The CDR3 length is 12 residues.

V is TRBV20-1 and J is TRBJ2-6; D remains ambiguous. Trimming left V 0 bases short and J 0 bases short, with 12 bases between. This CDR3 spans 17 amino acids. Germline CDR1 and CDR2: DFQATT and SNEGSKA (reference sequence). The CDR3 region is CSARDPSWGSGANVLTF. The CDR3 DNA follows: TGCAGTGCTAGAGATCCCTCTTGGGGCTCTGGGGCCAACGTCCTGACTTTC.

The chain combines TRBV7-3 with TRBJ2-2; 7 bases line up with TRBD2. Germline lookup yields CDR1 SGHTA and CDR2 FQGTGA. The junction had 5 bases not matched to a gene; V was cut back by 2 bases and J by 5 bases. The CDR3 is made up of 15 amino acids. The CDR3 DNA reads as TGTGCCAGCAGCTTACGTGGGAGGGTTACCGGGGAGCTGTTTTTT. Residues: CASSLRGRVTGELFF.